This passage covers 31 T cell receptor beta chains from one sample sequenced in a study of blood T cell repertoires in COVID-19. Sequencing was performed with immunoSEQ multiplex PCR; in TCRdb, only in-frame clones are kept and a portion is missing. The sample consists of about 220,000 clones, 82% of them appearing once. Material: PBMCs or T cells enriched from blood (not recorded which). The source of these receptors is a woman aged 55-70 years who had recovered from COVID-19.

CDR3 coding DNA: TGTGCCAGCAGCCCAGGACAGGGGATGGGGACTGAAGCTTTCTTT. It yields the protein CASSPGQGMGTEAFF. V usage is TRBV14 and J usage is TRBJ1-1; 9 nucleotides agree with TRBD1. Trimming cost V 4 bases and J 5 bases; bases outside gene matches: 8. Per the germline V gene, CDR1 is SGHDN and CDR2 is FVKESK. The CDR3 has 15 residues.

The table lists this clone with a few counts. The chain recombines TRBV11-2 with TRBJ1-1, with D hard to call. This CDR3 region has 13 residues. The V gene lost 1 base and the J gene lost 1 base, with 4 bases spanning the gap. The germline V gene has CDR1 SGHAT and CDR2 FQNNGV. Here the CDR3 reads CASSLGRNTEAFF. The CDR3 coding sequence is TGTGCCAGCAGCTTAGGGAGGAACACTGAAGCTTTCTTT. The full variable domain, completed using reference TRBV11-2 and TRBJ1-1, is EAGVAQSPRYKIIEKRQSVAFWCNPISGHATLYWYQQILGQGPKLLIQFQNNGVVDDSQLPKDRFSAERLKGVDSTLKIQPAKLEDSAVYLCASSLGRNTEAFFGQGTRLTVV.

The chain uses TRBV5-5 and TRBJ1-2; 8 nucleotides line up with TRBD1. The ends lost 4 bases at V and 8 bases at J; junction bases unmatched: 7. From germline, CDR1 is SGHKS and CDR2 YYEKEE (reference sequence). CDR3 length: 13 residues. CDR3 in DNA: TGTGCCAGCAGCCCGGGGACAGGCGAAGGCTACACCTTC. It codes for CASSPGTGEGYTF.

The chain uses TRBV5-6 and TRBJ1-6; 10 bases fit TRBD1. CDR1 is SGHDT, CDR2 YYEEEE, per germline. The CDR3 contains 15 residues. V trimming: 2 bases; J trimming: 9 bases; junction bases outside the gene matches: 5. The CDR3 protein is CASSFGTGDGSPLHF. The DNA for the CDR3 is TGTGCCAGCAGCTTTGGGACAGGGGACGGTTCACCCCTCCACTTT.

V gene TRBV19 combines with J gene TRBJ1-4; no clear D gene. This CDR3 contains 13 residues. The germline V gene has CDR1 LNHDA and CDR2 SQIVND (reference sequence). Trimming shortened V by 7 bases and J by 3 bases, and 9 bases separated the two germline ends. CDR3 sequence: CASTNVANEKLFF. CDR3 nucleotides: TGTGCCAGTACAAACGTAGCTAATGAAAAACTGTTTTTT. The whole variable domain, remainder taken from reference TRBV19 and TRBJ1-4, is DGGITQSPKYLFRKEGQNVTLSCEQNLNHDAMYWYRQDPGQGLRLIYYSQIVNDFQKGDIAEGYSVSREKKESFPLTVTSAQKNPTAFYLCASTNVANEKLFFGSGTQLSVL.

V gene TRBV3-1 (or the pseudogene TRBV3-2) combines with J gene TRBJ1-1; no definite D call. The V end lost 1 base, the J end lost 7 bases, and 19 bases lay between the germline ends. The CDR3 sequence is 16 residues long. The germline V gene encodes CDR1 LGHDT and CDR2 YNNKEL (reference sequence). In DNA, the CDR3 is TGTGCCAGCAGCCAAGTTCCACGGGAATTTCCTCATGAAGCTTTCTTT. The encoded protein is CASSQVPREFPHEAFF.

A single count supports this clone. The CDR3 DNA reads as TGTGCCACCAGCAGAATAACAGGGGCAGGTGAAAAACTGTTTTTT. Protein sequence: CATSRITGAGEKLFF. This chain uses TRBV15 with TRBJ1-4, with 7 bases lining up with TRBD1. The CDR3 runs to 15 residues. CDR1 is LNHNV and CDR2 is YYDKDF in the germline V gene (reference sequence). V lost 2 bases to trimming and J lost 7 bases; unmatched junction nucleotides: 7.

CDR3 amino acids: CASSKTGYSPLHF. CDR3 DNA sequence: TGTGCCAGCAGCAAAACAGGGTATTCACCCCTCCACTTT. The V gene is TRBV21-1, the J gene TRBJ1-6; the table's D gene call, TRBD1, was not cross checked with the DNA. TRBV21-1 is a recognized pseudogene. This CDR3 is 13 amino acids long.

The chain joins TRBV6-2 or TRBV6-3 to TRBJ1-4, with no clear D. Trimming removed 2 bases from V and 2 bases from J, with 6 bases in between. Germline CDR1 is MNHEY and CDR2 is SVGEGT. CDR3 length equals 14 residues. This CDR3 reads CASSYHRTNEKLFF. The CDR3 DNA is TGTGCCAGCAGTTACCATCGGACTAATGAAAAACTGTTTTTT.

V gene TRBV7-6 combines with J gene TRBJ1-1, with D maybe TRBD1 (5 bases). This CDR3 is 14 amino acids long. V shed 2 bases and J shed 5 bases, with 12 bases lying between them. Looked up from germline, CDR1 is SGHVS and CDR2 is FNYEAQ. The CDR3 bases are TGTGCCAGCAGCTTATTCACGGGGGGAACTGAAGCTTTCTTT. Its protein product is CASSLFTGGTEAFF.

The chain has TRBV7-9 and TRBJ2-3, with 8 bases matching TRBD2. The CDR3 is made up of 14 amino acids. CDR1 is SEHNR, CDR2 FQNEAQ, per germline (reference sequence). Losses at the gene ends were 5 bases for V and 6 bases for J; bases not matched to a gene: 7. The DNA for the CDR3 is TGTGCCAGCAGCCCCTTAGCGGGGCTCGATACGCAGTATTTT. The encoded protein is CASSPLAGLDTQYF.

This clone has just a few counts. The V and J genes are TRBV7-9 and TRBJ2-7; D is unclear. Germline V gene sequence: CDR1 SEHNR, CDR2 FQNEAQ (reference sequence). The CDR3 covers 14 residues. Trimming left V 2 bases short and J 4 bases short, with 12 bases between. The CDR3 sequence: CASSLSQSSYEQYF. Written as DNA, the CDR3 is TGTGCCAGCAGCTTATCACAGTCCTCTTACGAGCAGTACTTC.

The rearrangement joins TRBV25-1 to TRBJ2-3; TRBD1 agrees at 7 bases. Germline V gene lookup returns CDR1 MGHDK and CDR2 SYGVNS. This CDR3 comprises 17 residues. Trimming cost V 4 bases and J 2 bases; bases outside gene matches: 12. The CDR3 loop is CASSVSARTGLTDTQYF. Written as DNA, the CDR3 is TGTGCCAGCAGTGTCTCCGCCAGGACAGGCCTCACAGATACGCAGTATTTT.

As concerns this clone: Other DNA variants within this sample encode the same CDR3. J is TRBJ1-1 and V is TRBV19; no reliable D call. The germline CDR1 and CDR2 sequences are LNHDA and SQIVND (reference sequence). V was shortened by 3 bases and J by 2 bases, with 7 bases between the two germline ends. This CDR3 comprises 13 residues. This CDR3 is CASSISVNTEAFF. The CDR3 DNA reads as TGTGCCAGTAGTATCTCCGTTAACACTGAAGCTTTCTTT.

The V and J genes are TRBV6-5 and TRBJ2-5, with TRBD2 identical over 7 bases. J gave up 5 bases and V 5 bases, and 2 bases lay outside the gene matches. Germline CDR1 and CDR2: MNHEY and SVGAGI. This CDR3 is built from 12 residues. The CDR3 region has the DNA TGTGCCAGCAGTCCGCGGGGGGAGACCCAGTACTTC. Amino acid sequence: CASSPRGETQYF.

J is TRBJ1-2 and V is TRBV19; no clear D. V was trimmed by 5 bases and J by 2 bases, leaving 12 bases between them. CDR1 and CDR2 (germline): LNHDA, SQIVND (reference sequence). The CDR3 is made up of 14 amino acids. In DNA, the CDR3 is TGTGCCAGTAGTCTCCTCCCCGGGAACTATGGCTACACCTTC. Translated: CASSLLPGNYGYTF.

As to this clone: The same CDR3 can be traced to other DNA sequences in this sample. The rearrangement joins TRBV5-1 to TRBJ1-5, with unresolved D. V shed 0 bases and J shed 1 base, with 5 bases lying between them. The CDR3 length is 14 residues. Germline CDR1 and CDR2: SGHRS and YFSETQ. As DNA, the CDR3 is TGCGCCAGCAGCTTGGACGGGAGCAATCAGCCCCAGCATTTT. Its protein product is CASSLDGSNQPQHF.

The CDR3 bases are TGTGCCATTCCCACTAGCGGTGCGAACACCGGGGAGCTGTTTTTT. This encodes CAIPTSGANTGELFF. This chain uses TRBV10-3 with TRBJ2-2; TRBD2 aligns across 8 bases. Germline V lookup: CDR1 ENHRY, CDR2 SYGVKD. J lost 0 bases, V lost 9 bases, and 6 bases had no gene match. This CDR3 has 15 residues.

The chain uses TRBV3-1 (or the pseudogene TRBV3-2) and TRBJ1-6; D gene unclear. V lost 1 base and J 9 bases, leaving 16 bases between the germline ends. Germline CDR1 LGHDT, CDR2 YNNKEL (reference sequence). This CDR3 region has 16 residues. The CDR3 DNA reads TGTGCCAGCAGCCAAGCTGGCGGGTGGGGTAGTTCACCCCTCCACTTT. Amino acids: CASSQAGGWGSSPLHF.

This clone was recorded once. CDR3 sequence (DNA): TGTGCCAGCTCACCAAGGGGGCCCAATATGGACACTGAAGCTTTCTTT. Translated: CASSPRGPNMDTEAFF. The chain carries TRBV18 and TRBJ1-1; 7 nucleotides agree with TRBD1. This CDR3 is 16 amino acids long. In germline, CDR1 is KGHSH, CDR2 LQKENI. V lost 2 bases to trimming and J lost 3 bases; unmatched junction nucleotides: 9.

The table lists this clone with a few counts. The V call is TRBV2, the J call TRBJ2-6; 10 bases fit TRBD1. V lost 4 bases to trimming and J lost 0 bases; unmatched junction nucleotides: 12. This CDR3 has 20 residues. Germline CDR1 SNHLY, CDR2 FYNNEI. The CDR3 loop reads CASSVLVGDRGNSGANVLTF. In DNA, the CDR3 is TGTGCCAGCAGTGTCCTCGTTGGGGACAGGGGAAACTCTGGGGCCAACGTCCTGACTTTC.

The V and J genes are TRBV4-2 and TRBJ2-1; the match to TRBD2 covers 10 bases. The CDR3 sequence is 17 residues long. Trimming removed 0 bases from V and 1 base from J; junction bases left unmatched: 3. The germline gives CDR1 LGHNA, CDR2 YNFKEQ. CDR3 sequence (DNA): TGTGCCAGCAGCCAAGATGGGACTAGCGTTTCCTACAATGAGCAGTTCTTC. It encodes CASSQDGTSVSYNEQFF.

V usage is TRBV2 and J usage is TRBJ1-4; D may be TRBD1 (6 bases). The germline CDR1 and CDR2 sequences are SNHLY and FYNNEI. The ends were cut back, 8 bases at V and 1 base at J, with 11 bases in the middle. The CDR3 loop spans 14 amino acids. In DNA, the CDR3 is TGTGCCAGCCAAGGGGGGGAAACTAATGAAAAACTGTTTTTT. This sequence encodes CASQGGETNEKLFF.

V and J are TRBV3-1 (or the pseudogene TRBV3-2) and TRBJ1-5, with a tentative D call TRBD1 (5 bases). Trimming took off 0 bases at V and 7 bases at J, with 13 bases between the two ends. The CDR3 is 15 amino acids. Germline V gene sequence: CDR1 LGHDT, CDR2 YNNKEL (reference sequence). The CDR3 here is CASSQDARRDQPQHF. DNA of the CDR3: TGTGCCAGCAGCCAAGACGCGCGGCGGGACCAGCCCCAGCATTTT.

J is TRBJ1-1 and V is TRBV5-8; D possibly corresponds to TRBD1 (5 bases). The CDR3 sequence is 16 residues long. Germline V gene sequence: CDR1 SGHTS, CDR2 YDEGEE. V shed 4 bases and J shed 7 bases, with 23 bases lying between them. CDR3 nucleotide sequence: TGTGCCAGCAGCGTGCGACAGACTTTAAGCGGGGATGAAGCTTTCTTT. It yields the protein CASSVRQTLSGDEAFF.

This clone has only a few counts. CDR3 DNA: TGTGCCAGCAGCTTAGTGTTAGGGGACACCGGGGAGCTGTTTTTT. Protein sequence: CASSLVLGDTGELFF. The chain recombines TRBV7-2 with TRBJ2-2; possibly TRBD1 for D (5 bases). Deletions cut 1 base from V and 3 bases from J, with 9 bases between. Germline CDR1 and CDR2: SGHTA and FQGNSA. This CDR3 is 15 amino acids long.

Concerning this clone itself: This same CDR3 is encoded by further DNA sequences in the sample. This chain joins TRBV24-1 and TRBJ1-1; D is uncertain. Trimming removed 1 base from V and 5 bases from J, with 7 bases in between. CDR3 length: 13 residues. Looked up from germline, CDR1 is KGHDR and CDR2 is SFDVKD. The CDR3 region is CATSDFSGTEAFF. In DNA form, the CDR3 reads TGTGCCACCAGTGATTTCTCGGGGACTGAAGCTTTCTTT.

The rearrangement links TRBV25-1 to TRBJ2-1; maybe TRBD1 (6 bases). Deletions cut 6 bases from V and 2 bases from J, with 17 bases between. CDR3 length: 16 amino acids. Looked up from germline, CDR1 is MGHDK and CDR2 is SYGVNS. The DNA of the CDR3 is TGTGCCAGCAGCCACAAAAGGGCAGGGGCCTACAATGAGCAGTTCTTC. The encoded protein is CASSHKRAGAYNEQFF.

The chain links TRBV19 to TRBJ2-2; D gene ambiguous. CDR1 is LNHDA, CDR2 SQIVND, per germline (reference sequence). V dropped 5 bases and J dropped 0 bases, with 10 bases sitting between them. This CDR3 is 15 amino acids long. The DNA of the CDR3 is TGTGCCAGTAGTCCTGGTCAGACGAACACCGGGGAGCTGTTTTTT. Residues: CASSPGQTNTGELFF.

The rearrangement joins TRBV7-2 to TRBJ1-5, with 7 bases that match TRBD1. The CDR3 covers 16 residues. The germline gives CDR1 SGHTA, CDR2 FQGNSA. Trimming cost V 0 bases and J 0 bases; bases outside gene matches: 2. This chain's CDR3 is CASSLAGGHSNQPQHF. CDR3 sequence (DNA): TGTGCCAGCAGCTTAGCAGGGGGCCATAGCAATCAGCCCCAGCATTTT. Full variable domain (missing parts from reference TRBV7-2 and TRBJ1-5): GAGVSQSPSNKVTEKGKDVELRCDPISGHTALYWYRQSLGQGLEFLIYFQGNSAPDKSGLPSDRFSAERTGGSVSTLTIQRTQQEDSAVYLCASSLAGGHSNQPQHFGDGTRLSIL.

This clone was seen only a few times. The CDR3 sequence is CASSVGSGTAYEQYF. In DNA form, the CDR3 reads TGTGCCAGTAGTGTGGGGTCCGGGACAGCATACGAGCAGTACTTC. The rearrangement uses TRBV19 and TRBJ2-7, with 7 bases identical to TRBD1. The V gene's germline CDR1 is LNHDA and CDR2 SQIVND (reference sequence). J lost 4 bases, V lost 5 bases, and 11 bases had no gene match. CDR3 size: 15 residues.